This T cell receptor (beta chain) was recovered during a study of T-cell memory formation after mild COVID-19. With respect to this clonotype: The target antigen is unknown.

Study findings and constraints: Second-wave clones that peaked on day 37 lacked confirmed SARS-CoV-2 specificity.

The ends were cut back, 4 bases at V and 6 bases at J, with 18 bases in the middle. The V gene's germline CDR1 is SGHDN and CDR2 FVKESK. CDR3 length: 16 amino acids. Constant-segment primers served in 5'RACE that generated TCR alpha and TCR beta cDNA libraries bearing sample barcodes and UMIs. TCRdb reanalysed the 5' RACE reads using MiXCR and keeps one entry per CDR3 protein. Among 500,000 to 650,000 distinct CDR3 sequences listed, less than 25% were seen once. This chain joins TRBV14 and TRBJ2-2; D ambiguous. The sequenced sample consisted of PBMCs or a T cell subset sorted from them (not recorded which). The sequence derives from an adult woman who had mild COVID-19 (a few samples of this study predate the infection). Cell type and time point are not known. This CDR3 is CASSPRRVRVAGELFF. The CDR3 DNA reads as TGTGCCAGCAGCCCCCGTAGGGTTCGGGTCGCCGGGGAGCTGTTTTTT.